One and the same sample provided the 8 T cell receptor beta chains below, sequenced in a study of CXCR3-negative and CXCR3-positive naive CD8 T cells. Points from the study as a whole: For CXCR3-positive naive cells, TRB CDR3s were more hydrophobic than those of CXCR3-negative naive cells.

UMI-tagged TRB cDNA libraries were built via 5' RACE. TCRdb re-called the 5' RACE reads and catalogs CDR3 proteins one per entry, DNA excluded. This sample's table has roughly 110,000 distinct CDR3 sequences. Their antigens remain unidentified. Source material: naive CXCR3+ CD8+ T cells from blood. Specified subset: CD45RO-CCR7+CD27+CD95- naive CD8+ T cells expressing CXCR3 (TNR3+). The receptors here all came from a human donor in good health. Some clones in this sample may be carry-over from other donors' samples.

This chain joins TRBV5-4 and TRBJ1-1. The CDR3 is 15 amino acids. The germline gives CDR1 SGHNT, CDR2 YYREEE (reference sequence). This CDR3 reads CASSPYIGEGTEAFF.

The CDR3 protein is CSVEDPGPAGEQYF. This chain links TRBV29-1 with TRBJ2-7; without DNA, the TCRdb call of TRBD1 cannot be checked. Germline V lookup: CDR1 SQVTM, CDR2 ANQGSEA. The CDR3 spans 14 residues.

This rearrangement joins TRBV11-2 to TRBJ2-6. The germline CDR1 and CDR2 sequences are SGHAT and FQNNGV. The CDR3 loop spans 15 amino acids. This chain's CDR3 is CASSSGPSGANVLTF.

CDR3 amino acids: CRVAGDGYYEQYF. This chain joins TRBV29-1 and TRBJ2-7; the D call from TCRdb, TRBD1, cannot be confirmed without DNA. The germline V gene encodes CDR1 SQVTM and CDR2 ANQGSEA. CDR3 length: 13 amino acids.

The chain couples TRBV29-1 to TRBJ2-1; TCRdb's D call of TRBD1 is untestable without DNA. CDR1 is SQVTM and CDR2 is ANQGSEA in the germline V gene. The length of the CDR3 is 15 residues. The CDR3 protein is CSAAGGTGFYNEQFF.

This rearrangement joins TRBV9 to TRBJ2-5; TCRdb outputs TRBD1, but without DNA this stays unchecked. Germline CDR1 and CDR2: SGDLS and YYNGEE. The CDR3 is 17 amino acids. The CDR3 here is CASSAFTAVLGTETQYF. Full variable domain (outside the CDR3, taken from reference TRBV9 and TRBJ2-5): DSGVTQTPKHLITATGQRVTLRCSPRSGDLSVYWYQQSLDQGLQFLIQYYNGEERAKGNILERFSAQQFPDLHSELNLSSLELGDSALYFCASSAFTAVLGTETQYFGPGTRLLVL.

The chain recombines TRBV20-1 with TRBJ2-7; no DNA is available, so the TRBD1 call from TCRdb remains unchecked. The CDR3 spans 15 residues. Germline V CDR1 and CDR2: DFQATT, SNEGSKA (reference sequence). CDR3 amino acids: CSAAWGAEGAYEQYF.

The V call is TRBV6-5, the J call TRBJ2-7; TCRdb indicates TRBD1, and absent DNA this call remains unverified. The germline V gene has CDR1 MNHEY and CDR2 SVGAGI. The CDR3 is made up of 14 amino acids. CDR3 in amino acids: CASSYSGGGYEQYF.